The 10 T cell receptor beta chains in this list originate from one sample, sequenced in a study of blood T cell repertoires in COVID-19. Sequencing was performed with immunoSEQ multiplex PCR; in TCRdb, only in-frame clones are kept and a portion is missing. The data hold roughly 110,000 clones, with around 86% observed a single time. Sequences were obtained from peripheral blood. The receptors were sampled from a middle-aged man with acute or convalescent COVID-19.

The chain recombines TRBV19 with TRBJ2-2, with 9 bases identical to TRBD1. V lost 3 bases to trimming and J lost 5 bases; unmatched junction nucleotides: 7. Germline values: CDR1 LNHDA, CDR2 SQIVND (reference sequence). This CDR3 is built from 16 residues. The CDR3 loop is CASSIGTGIRTGELFF. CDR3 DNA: TGTGCCAGTAGTATCGGGACAGGGATTAGAACCGGGGAGCTGTTTTTT.

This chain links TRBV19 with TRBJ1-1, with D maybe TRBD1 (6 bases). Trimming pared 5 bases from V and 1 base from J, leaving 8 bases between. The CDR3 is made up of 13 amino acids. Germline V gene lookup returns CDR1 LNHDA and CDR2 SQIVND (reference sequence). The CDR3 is CASSVDRNTEAFF. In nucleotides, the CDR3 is TGTGCCAGTAGTGTGGACAGGAACACTGAAGCTTTCTTT.

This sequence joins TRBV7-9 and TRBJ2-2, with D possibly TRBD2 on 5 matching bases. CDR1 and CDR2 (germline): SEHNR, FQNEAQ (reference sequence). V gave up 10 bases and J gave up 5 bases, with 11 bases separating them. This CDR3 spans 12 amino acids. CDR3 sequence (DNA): TGTGCCAAAAATAGGGAGACCGGGGAGCTGTTTTTT. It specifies CAKNRETGELFF.

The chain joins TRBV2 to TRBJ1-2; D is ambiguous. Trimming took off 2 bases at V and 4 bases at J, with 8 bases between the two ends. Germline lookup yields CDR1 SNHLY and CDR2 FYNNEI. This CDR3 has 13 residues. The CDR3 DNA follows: TGTGCCAGCAGTGAAAGAACAACCTATGGCTACACCTTC. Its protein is CASSERTTYGYTF. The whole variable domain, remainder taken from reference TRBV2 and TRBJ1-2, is EPEVTQTPSHQVTQMGQEVILRCVPISNHLYFYWYRQILGQKVEFLVSFYNNEISEKSEIFDDQFSVERPDGSNFTLKIRSTKLEDSAMYFCASSERTTYGYTFGSGTRLTVV.

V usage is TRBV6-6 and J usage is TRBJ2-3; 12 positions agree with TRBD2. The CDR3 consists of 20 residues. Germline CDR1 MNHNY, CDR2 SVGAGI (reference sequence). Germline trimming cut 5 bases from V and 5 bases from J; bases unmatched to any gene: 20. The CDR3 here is CASSHLSLASGRAGGDTQYF. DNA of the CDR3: TGTGCCAGCAGTCACCTAAGTTTGGCTAGCGGGAGGGCCGGGGGAGATACGCAGTATTTT.

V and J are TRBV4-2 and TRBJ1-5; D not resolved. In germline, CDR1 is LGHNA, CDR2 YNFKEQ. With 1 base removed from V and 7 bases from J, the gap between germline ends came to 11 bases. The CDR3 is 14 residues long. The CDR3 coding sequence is TGTGCCAGCAGCCAAGCAGGTGATAACCAGCCCCAGCATTTT. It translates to CASSQAGDNQPQHF.

CDR3 region: CASSSREGRGYGYTF. The CDR3 DNA follows: TGTGCCAGCAGCTCCAGAGAGGGTCGAGGGTATGGCTACACCTTC. This chain uses TRBV7-8 with TRBJ1-2; no clear D gene. CDR1 and CDR2 from the germline V gene are SGHVS and FQNEAQ. V was shortened by 4 bases and J by 5 bases, with 17 bases between the two germline ends. This CDR3 spans 15 amino acids.

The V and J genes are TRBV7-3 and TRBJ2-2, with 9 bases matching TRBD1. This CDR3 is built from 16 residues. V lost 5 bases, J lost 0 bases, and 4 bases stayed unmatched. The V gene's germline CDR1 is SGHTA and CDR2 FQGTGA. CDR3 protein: CASSRNRGPNTGELFF. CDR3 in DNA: TGTGCCAGCAGCAGAAACAGGGGGCCGAACACCGGGGAGCTGTTTTTT.

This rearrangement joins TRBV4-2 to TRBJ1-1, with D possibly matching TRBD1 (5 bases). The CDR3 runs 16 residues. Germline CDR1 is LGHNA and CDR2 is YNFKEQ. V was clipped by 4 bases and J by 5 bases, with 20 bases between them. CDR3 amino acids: CASSRGRGQGGTEAFF. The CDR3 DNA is TGTGCCAGCAGCCGCGGCCGGGGCCAGGGAGGGACTGAAGCTTTCTTT.

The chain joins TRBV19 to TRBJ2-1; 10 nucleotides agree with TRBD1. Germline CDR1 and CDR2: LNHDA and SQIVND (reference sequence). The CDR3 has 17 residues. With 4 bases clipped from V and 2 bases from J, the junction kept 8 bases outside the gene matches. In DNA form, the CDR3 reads TGTGCCAGTAGTACCTTCGGGACAGGGGCCGCCTACAATGAGCAGTTCTTC. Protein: CASSTFGTGAAYNEQFF.